Listed here are 31 T cell receptor beta chains from one sample, sequenced in a study of shared clonotypes between healthy human individuals. The repertoire was sequenced with immunoSEQ multiplex PCR; TCRdb's copy has only in-frame clones and lacks some. The sample consists of some 2 million clones, roughly 95% of them appearing once. The sample comprised naive CD4+ T cells sorted from blood. Subset of the sample: CD45RA+ positively selected. All receptors derive from a man aged 18 to 29 in good health.

The chain uses TRBV4-1 and TRBJ2-3, with 8 bases that match TRBD2. The ends lost 4 bases at V and 4 bases at J; junction bases unmatched: 7. Germline V lookup: CDR1 MGHRA, CDR2 YSYEKL. The CDR3 sequence is 15 residues long. The CDR3 nucleotides read TGCGCCAGCAGCCTCGGACTAGCACCCCCAGATACGCAGTATTTT. Translation gives CASSLGLAPPDTQYF.

Comment on this clone: This specimen includes other DNA sequences encoding the same CDR3. In nucleotides, the CDR3 is TGCAGCGTTGGCGCAGGGGCGAACACTGAAGCTTTCTTT. Its translation is CSVGAGANTEAFF. V is TRBV29-1 and J is TRBJ1-1, with D possibly matching TRBD1 (6 bases). The CDR3 totals 13 residues. The germline V gene encodes CDR1 SQVTM and CDR2 ANQGSEA. V lost 4 bases and J lost 1, with 10 bases in between.

The chain combines TRBV28 with TRBJ1-1; 7 bases fit TRBD1. In germline, CDR1 is MDHEN, CDR2 SYDVKM. The CDR3 is 16 amino acids. Trimming cost V 6 bases and J 0 bases; bases outside gene matches: 10. CDR3 protein: CASSSGTATMNTEAFF. The DNA for the CDR3 is TGTGCCAGCAGCTCCGGGACAGCAACGATGAACACTGAAGCTTTCTTT.

V usage is TRBV30 and J usage is TRBJ2-2; D unclear. The ends were cut back, 0 bases at V and 5 bases at J, with 7 bases in the middle. Looked up from germline, CDR1 is GTSNPN and CDR2 is SVGIG (reference sequence). There are 13 residues in the CDR3. The CDR3, as DNA: TGTGCCTGGAGTGTACTAATGACCGGGGAGCTGTTTTTT. Translating it yields CAWSVLMTGELFF. Full variable domain (rest looked up from reference TRBV30 and TRBJ2-2): SQTIHQWPATLVQPVGSPLSLECTVEGTSNPNLYWYRQAAGRGLQLLFYSVGIGQISSEVPQNLSASRPQDRQFILSSKKLLLSDSGFYLCAWSVLMTGELFFGEGSRLTVL.

This chain uses TRBV7-2 with TRBJ1-5; the match to TRBD1 covers 7 bases. V shed 7 bases and J 8 bases; nucleotides not matched to a gene: 5. Germline V gives CDR1 SGHTA, CDR2 FQGNSA. The CDR3 consists of 12 residues. The chain's CDR3 is CASKQGLEPQHF. The CDR3 bases are TGTGCCAGCAAACAGGGGCTGGAGCCCCAGCATTTT.

The rearrangement joins TRBV9 to TRBJ1-1, with D perhaps matching TRBD1 (5 bases). Trimming left V 0 bases short and J 7 bases short, with 22 bases between. From germline, CDR1 is SGDLS and CDR2 YYNGEE. This CDR3 contains 17 residues. For the CDR3, the DNA is TGTGCCAGCAGCGTAGAGGGATGGGGCAGGGCAGTCGGTGAAGCTTTCTTT. It is translated as CASSVEGWGRAVGEAFF.

The sample holds one count of this clone. This chain joins TRBV9 and TRBJ1-1; D unclear. The V end lost 0 bases, the J end lost 6 bases, and 9 bases lay between the germline ends. Germline-derived CDR1 and CDR2 are SGDLS and YYNGEE. This CDR3 region has 13 residues. The CDR3 DNA follows: TGTGCCAGCAGCGTAGTTATGGCTCCTGAAGCTTTCTTT. Protein: CASSVVMAPEAFF.

The genes are TRBV7-9 and TRBJ2-5; possible D gene TRBD2, 5 bases. The length of the CDR3 is 15 residues. Per the germline V gene, CDR1 is SEHNR and CDR2 is FQNEAQ (reference sequence). V lost 3 bases and J lost 1, with 12 bases in between. The CDR3 DNA reads as TGTGCCAGCAGCTTCCCAAGCGGAGGCCAAGAGACCCAGTACTTC. This translates into CASSFPSGGQETQYF.

This clone was found once. This chain links TRBV10-3 with TRBJ2-2; no clear D. The CDR3 sequence is 14 residues long. V lost 6 bases to trimming and J lost 5 bases, with 13 bases between them. The germline CDR1 and CDR2 sequences are ENHRY and SYGVKD. The CDR3 reads CAIREGDSTGELFF. The CDR3 nucleotides are TGTGCCATCAGAGAAGGAGACTCGACCGGGGAGCTGTTTTTT.

This clone turned up a few times. This same CDR3 is encoded by further DNA sequences in the sample. This chain links TRBV5-4 with TRBJ1-2; D is ambiguous. This CDR3 has 13 residues. CDR1 is SGHNT and CDR2 is YYREEE in the germline V gene (reference sequence). V lost 0 bases and J 2 bases, leaving 5 bases between the germline ends. CDR3 in amino acids: CASSLDRNYGYTF. CDR3 nucleotides: TGTGCCAGCAGCTTGGACAGAAACTATGGCTACACCTTC.

In regard to this clone: The junction differs from germline at one of its ends, possibly a read error. The genes are TRBV7-7 and TRBJ2-7, with a weak D call TRBD2 (5 bases). In germline, CDR1 is SSHAT, CDR2 FNYEAQ (reference sequence). This CDR3 comprises 13 residues. The CDR3 DNA follows: TGTGCTAGCAGCTTTCCCCCCCTTTTATACGAGCGGTTC. Translated: CASSFPPLLYERF. Supplemented by reference TRBV7-7 and TRBJ2-7, the full variable domain reads GAGVSQSPRYKVTKRGQDVTLRCDPISSHATLYWYQQALGQGPEFLTYFNYEAQPDKSGLPSDRFSAERPEGSISTLTIQRTEQRDSAMYRCASSFPPLLYERFGPGTRLTVT.

J is TRBJ2-5 and V is TRBV5-1, with TRBD1 matching over 12 bases. From germline, CDR1 is SGHRS and CDR2 YFSETQ. The CDR3 contains 15 residues. J lost 5 bases, V lost 4 bases, and 6 bases had no gene match. The CDR3 protein is CASSGRDRGQETQYF. Written as DNA, the CDR3 is TGCGCCAGCAGCGGCCGGGACAGGGGGCAGGAGACCCAGTACTTC.

The V and J genes are TRBV4-1 and TRBJ1-4; D is perhaps TRBD1 (5 bases). CDR3 length: 16 amino acids. Germline lookup yields CDR1 MGHRA and CDR2 YSYEKL. V dropped 4 bases and J dropped 6 bases, with 18 bases sitting between them. CDR3 DNA: TGCGCCAGCAGCCGGATGGGGGGTCCGATGGATGAAAAACTGTTTTTT. This codes for CASSRMGGPMDEKLFF.

J is TRBJ1-2 and V is TRBV6-5; TRBD1 is a possible D gene (6 bases). V dropped 6 bases and J dropped 10 bases, with 21 bases sitting between them. Germline V CDR1 and CDR2: MNHEY, SVGAGI. The CDR3 extends over 14 amino acids. The CDR3 spells CASRTGSQTGYYTF. The CDR3 nucleotides read TGTGCCAGCAGGACCGGATCCCAAACAGGGTACTACACCTTC.

The rearrangement joins TRBV5-4 to TRBJ2-7; tentatively, D is TRBD1 (6 bases). V lost 1 base, J lost 3 bases, and 17 bases lay in between. Germline V gene data show CDR1 as SGHNT and CDR2 as YYREEE (reference sequence). The CDR3 has 16 amino acids. This chain's CDR3 is CASSLTGRRTYYEQYF. The CDR3 region has the DNA TGTGCCAGCAGCTTGACAGGGAGAAGGACATACTACGAGCAGTACTTC. The whole variable domain, filled in from reference TRBV5-4 and TRBJ2-7, reads ETGVTQSPTHLIKTRGQQVTLRCSSQSGHNTVSWYQQALGQGPQFIFQYYREEENGRGNFPPRFSGLQFPNYSSELNVNALELDDSALYLCASSLTGRRTYYEQYFGPGTRLTVT.

The chain combines TRBV7-9 with TRBJ1-5; weak D call: TRBD1 (5 bases). Germline assignment: CDR1 SEHNR and CDR2 FQNEAQ (reference sequence). V was clipped by 5 bases and J by 1 base, with 15 bases between them. This CDR3 has 16 amino acids. The CDR3 spells CASSRGLVGSNQPQHF. The CDR3 DNA sequence: TGTGCCAGCAGCAGGGGACTGGTAGGGAGCAATCAGCCCCAGCATTTT. Full variable domain (missing parts from reference TRBV7-9 and TRBJ1-5): DTGVSQNPRHKITKRGQNVTFRCDPISEHNRLYWYRQTLGQGPEFLTYFQNEAQLEKSRLLSDRFSAERPKGSFSTLEIQRTEQGDSAMYLCASSRGLVGSNQPQHFGDGTRLSIL.

The rearrangement joins TRBV27 to TRBJ2-2; D not resolved. The CDR3 sequence is 14 residues long. Germline V gene lookup returns CDR1 MNHEY and CDR2 SMNVEV (reference sequence). V lost 0 bases to trimming and J lost 8 bases, with 10 bases between them. The CDR3 nucleotides are TGTGCCAGCAGTTTATCCGGCGGAAAGGGGGAGCTGTTTTTT. It codes for CASSLSGGKGELFF.

The chain employs TRBV7-2 and TRBJ1-4; D may be TRBD1 (6 bases). Trimming took 3 bases from V and 7 from J, leaving 18 bases between them. The germline V gene encodes CDR1 SGHTA and CDR2 FQGNSA. The CDR3 extends over 16 amino acids. The CDR3 region is CASSLGAVGSVEKLFF. In DNA, the CDR3 is TGTGCCAGCAGCTTGGGGGCGGTGGGTTCGGTTGAAAAACTGTTTTTT. The complete variable domain, with remaining parts taken from reference TRBV7-2 and TRBJ1-4, reads GAGVSQSPSNKVTEKGKDVELRCDPISGHTALYWYRQSLGQGLEFLIYFQGNSAPDKSGLPSDRFSAERTGGSVSTLTIQRTQQEDSAVYLCASSLGAVGSVEKLFFGSGTQLSVL.

The chain combines TRBV7-2 with TRBJ2-5; D unresolved. Germline values: CDR1 SGHTA, CDR2 FQGNSA. The CDR3 is 12 residues long. V lost 2 bases and J 5 bases, leaving 6 bases between the germline ends. CDR3 sequence: CASSLFAETQYF. The CDR3 DNA reads as TGTGCCAGCAGCTTATTCGCGGAGACCCAGTACTTC. Using reference TRBV7-2 and TRBJ2-5 for the parts outside the CDR3, the full variable domain is GAGVSQSPSNKVTEKGKDVELRCDPISGHTALYWYRQSLGQGLEFLIYFQGNSAPDKSGLPSDRFSAERTGGSVSTLTIQRTQQEDSAVYLCASSLFAETQYFGPGTRLLVL.

The chain links TRBV4-1 to TRBJ2-5, with TRBD1 identical over 7 bases. Germline loops: CDR1 MGHRA, CDR2 YSYEKL. J gave up 5 bases and V 2 bases, and 8 bases lay outside the gene matches. This CDR3 has 15 residues. CDR3 DNA sequence: TGCGCCAGCAGCCAACCAGGGGCAGGGGGTGAGACCCAGTACTTC. The encoded protein is CASSQPGAGGETQYF.

The chain employs TRBV6-5 and TRBJ1-6, with 7 bases fitting TRBD1. V trimming: 10 bases; J trimming: 4 bases; junction bases outside the gene matches: 4. The CDR3 runs to 13 residues. CDR1 and CDR2 from the germline V gene are MNHEY and SVGAGI. The CDR3 reads CAIGGSYNSPLHF. CDR3 DNA sequence: TGTGCCATAGGGGGCAGTTATAATTCACCCCTCCACTTT.

The CDR3 nucleotides are TGTGCCATCTCCATTAGGACTAGCGGACAAGAGACCCAGTACTTC. This translates into CAISIRTSGQETQYF. V gene TRBV10-3 combines with J gene TRBJ2-5, with TRBD2 matching 10 bases. Trimming at V came to 8 bases and at J to 2 bases, leaving 8 bases not matched to a gene. The CDR3 consists of 15 residues. The germline V gene has CDR1 ENHRY and CDR2 SYGVKD.

This clone turned up a few times. This chain's CDR3 is CSVGQLIGPTEAFF. CDR3 nucleotides: TGCAGCGTTGGACAGTTAATCGGACCCACTGAAGCTTTCTTT. The chain joins TRBV29-1 to TRBJ1-1, with TRBD1 as a possible D gene (5 bases). CDR3 length: 14 residues. Germline CDR1 is SQVTM and CDR2 is ANQGSEA. The V end was cut by 4 bases, the J end by 4 bases, with 16 bases between.

This chain links TRBV10-3 with TRBJ1-4; D possibly corresponds to TRBD1 (6 bases). This CDR3 comprises 14 residues. V dropped 3 bases and J dropped 4 bases, with 9 bases sitting between them. Germline loops: CDR1 ENHRY, CDR2 SYGVKD. CDR3 amino acids: CAISDTGSNEKLFF. CDR3 nucleotide sequence: TGTGCCATCAGTGATACAGGGAGTAATGAAAAACTGTTTTTT.

This clone was observed a few times. The rearrangement uses TRBV6-5 and TRBJ2-7; 7 bases agree with TRBD1. The V gene's germline CDR1 is MNHEY and CDR2 SVGAGI. The CDR3 length is 14 residues. Germline trimming cut 6 bases from V and 1 base from J; bases unmatched to any gene: 6. CDR3 nucleotide sequence: TGTGCCAGCAGCCGTGCAGGGGGTTCCTACGAGCAGTACTTC. As protein: CASSRAGGSYEQYF.

The V and J genes are TRBV19 and TRBJ1-5; D not resolved. From germline, CDR1 is LNHDA and CDR2 SQIVND (reference sequence). V was shortened by 10 bases and J by 4 bases, with 11 bases between the two germline ends. This CDR3 has 12 amino acids. CDR3 protein: CATSDANQPQHF. In DNA, the CDR3 is TGTGCCACTTCGGACGCGAATCAGCCCCAGCATTTT.

The chain recombines TRBV6-5 with TRBJ2-6; D uncertain. Trimming removed 2 bases from V and 2 bases from J, with 4 bases in between. Germline assignment: CDR1 MNHEY and CDR2 SVGAGI. CDR3 length: 14 amino acids. Here the CDR3 reads CASSYQPGANVLTF. In DNA form, the CDR3 reads TGTGCCAGCAGTTACCAGCCTGGGGCCAACGTCCTGACTTTC.

V usage is TRBV5-1 and J usage is TRBJ1-2, with D possibly TRBD1 on 6 matching bases. Germline values: CDR1 SGHRS, CDR2 YFSETQ. The CDR3 is 16 residues long. Trimming removed 0 bases from V and 6 bases from J, with 18 bases in between. The CDR3 region has the DNA TGCGCCAGCAGCTTGGTAGGTGGACAGTTATCGAATGGCTACACCTTC. Protein: CASSLVGGQLSNGYTF. Filled out from reference TRBV5-1 and TRBJ1-2, the complete variable domain reads KAGVTQTPRYLIKTRGQQVTLSCSPISGHRSVSWYQQTPGQGLQFLFEYFSETQRNKGNFPGRFSGRQFSNSRSEMNVSTLELGDSALYLCASSLVGGQLSNGYTFGSGTRLTVV.

The genes are TRBV6-5 and TRBJ1-6, with D perhaps matching TRBD1 (6 bases). V gave up 6 bases and J gave up 9 bases, with 15 bases separating them. This CDR3 region has 14 residues. In germline, CDR1 is MNHEY, CDR2 SVGAGI. Written as DNA, the CDR3 is TGTGCCAGCAGAACGGGGTCCAGGGGTTCACCCCTCCACTTT. As protein: CASRTGSRGSPLHF.

The chain uses TRBV30 and TRBJ1-2; D is unresolved. Trimming took off 2 bases at V and 3 bases at J, with 13 bases between the two ends. Germline values: CDR1 GTSNPN, CDR2 SVGIG (reference sequence). The CDR3 runs 14 residues. CDR3 loop: CAWSQDFSYYGYTF. The CDR3 DNA is TGTGCCTGGAGTCAAGACTTCTCTTACTATGGCTACACCTTC.

DNA for the CDR3: TGTGCCAGCAGCTTAGAGGGGACCCCGGAGGATACGCAGTATTTT. Its translation is CASSLEGTPEDTQYF. The gene calls are TRBV7-9 and TRBJ2-3, with D tentatively TRBD1 or TRBD2 (5 bases each). Between the trimmed V and J ends, which lost 1 base and 6 bases, there was a span of 14 bases. Germline V gene lookup returns CDR1 SEHNR and CDR2 FQNEAQ (reference sequence). This CDR3 is 15 amino acids long.